This T cell receptor (beta chain) was obtained from a study of shared clonotypes between healthy human individuals. Measured with immunoSEQ multiplex PCR; TCRdb has only the in-frame clones, and not every one. The sample holds 2 million to 2.5 million clones; about 95% are singletons and the top ten take around 0.13%. The J segment lost 0 bases and the V segment lost 3 bases, leaving 14 bases of the junction unmatched. There are 19 residues in the CDR3. Germline loops: CDR1 SGHNT, CDR2 YYREEE (reference sequence). This sequence was found in a man younger than 35 in good health. V gene TRBV5-4 combines with J gene TRBJ2-2; TRBD1 matches 7 bases. The specimen was naive CD4+ T cells sorted from blood. Subset given: CD45RA+ positively selected. In DNA form, the CDR3 reads TGTGCCAGCAGCTCGGCTGCAGGAAGGGGGCCCGCGAACACCGGGGAGCTGTTTTTT. It translates to CASSSAAGRGPANTGELFF.